Following are 16 T cell receptor beta chains from one sample sequenced in a study of PD-L1 blockade in urothelial cancer (TCRdb year 2017). Library prep was done by the immunoSEQ multiplex PCR assay. Here the immuneACCESS table is served through TCRdb, limited to in-frame sequences with V and J called. Missing clones are a known gap in these copies; in checked studies unresolved V genes cover under half, and the rest lacks a known reason. The sample profile shows some 40,000 clones; about 90% of them were found once. In total, the top ten clones hold around 6.7% of the sample. The sample's time point, from its label and the paper: peripheral blood 6 weeks after treatment start. The source was PBMCs, collected around atezolizumab (anti-PD-L1) treatment. The receptor set was obtained from a man aged 70 or older with urothelial cancer.

This clone showed up just a few times. V usage is TRBV7-9 and J usage is TRBJ2-1, with 7 bases fitting TRBD2. The germline CDR1 and CDR2 sequences are SEHNR and FQNEAQ (reference sequence). CDR3 length: 16 residues. V dropped 5 bases and J dropped 3; count of bases not matched to a gene: 10. CDR3 protein: CASSPKPGLNYNEQFF. The CDR3 nucleotides are TGTGCCAGCAGCCCGAAACCGGGACTAAACTACAATGAGCAGTTCTTC. The complete variable domain, with remaining parts taken from reference TRBV7-9 and TRBJ2-1, reads DTGVSQNPRHKITKRGQNVTFRCDPISEHNRLYWYRQTLGQGPEFLTYFQNEAQLEKSRLLSDRFSAERPKGSFSTLEIQRTEQGDSAMYLCASSPKPGLNYNEQFFGPGTRLTVL.

This clone was picked up one time. This chain uses TRBV9 with TRBJ2-1; 7 bases are a match to TRBD2. J lost 8 bases, V lost 0 bases, and 8 bases had no gene match. The germline V gene has CDR1 SGDLS and CDR2 YYNGEE. This CDR3 has 15 residues. The CDR3 bases are TGTGCCAGCAGCGTAGGCGGGAGCGGGCCGGATGAGCAGTTCTTC. It codes for CASSVGGSGPDEQFF.

This clone was recorded only once. The chain couples TRBV6-1 to TRBJ1-1; 7 positions agree with TRBD1. V lost 8 bases to trimming and J lost 4 bases; unmatched junction nucleotides: 4. This CDR3 comprises 12 residues. The germline CDR1 and CDR2 sequences are MNHNS and SASEGT. CDR3 DNA: TGTGCCAGCGACAGGGAGGTCACTGAAGCTTTCTTT. Translation gives CASDREVTEAFF.

A single count supports this clone. This chain links TRBV9 with TRBJ2-5, with D maybe TRBD2 (7 bases). Trimming left V 0 bases short and J 2 bases short, with 14 bases between. CDR3 length: 16 amino acids. CDR1 SGDLS and CDR2 YYNGEE come from the germline V gene. For the CDR3, the DNA is TGTGCCAGCAGCGTAGGAGCAGGGAGGGGGCAAGAGACCCAGTACTTC. As protein: CASSVGAGRGQETQYF.

The chain employs TRBV7-9 and TRBJ1-5, with D possibly TRBD1 on 6 matching bases. There are 14 residues in the CDR3. Germline CDR1 reads SEHNR; CDR2 reads FQNEAQ (reference sequence). V gave up 3 bases and J gave up 3 bases, with 9 bases separating them. The CDR3 protein is CASSFGQLNQPQHF. CDR3 nucleotide sequence: TGTGCCAGCAGCTTCGGACAGCTCAATCAGCCCCAGCATTTT. The full variable domain, completed using reference TRBV7-9 and TRBJ1-5, is DTGVSQNPRHKITKRGQNVTFRCDPISEHNRLYWYRQTLGQGPEFLTYFQNEAQLEKSRLLSDRFSAERPKGSFSTLEIQRTEQGDSAMYLCASSFGQLNQPQHFGDGTRLSIL.

CDR3 in DNA: TGTGCCAGCAGCCCCCTACATACCCTAGGTCCGCGGGACAGGGGTACCTACGAGCAGTACTTC. This sequence encodes CASSPLHTLGPRDRGTYEQYF. V and J are TRBV2 and TRBJ2-7; TRBD1 matches 10 bases. Unmatched junction bases numbered 25, after V lost 6 bases and J lost 2 bases. The CDR3 length is 21 residues. The germline CDR1 and CDR2 sequences are SNHLY and FYNNEI.

The chain is built from TRBV19 and TRBJ2-5, with 7 nucleotides matching TRBD2. V lost 7 bases to trimming and J lost 5 bases; unmatched junction nucleotides: 10. Germline lookup yields CDR1 LNHDA and CDR2 SQIVND (reference sequence). The CDR3 has 14 residues. CDR3 sequence: CASNGLAAGETQYF. CDR3 in DNA: TGTGCCAGTAATGGGCTAGCGGCCGGGGAGACCCAGTACTTC.

The chain couples TRBV5-1 to TRBJ2-7; TRBD2 matches at 7 bases. The CDR3 runs 14 residues. V lost 0 bases, J lost 1 base, and 1 base stayed unmatched. From germline, CDR1 is SGHRS and CDR2 YFSETQ. For the CDR3, the DNA is TGCGCCAGCAGCTTGGAAGCGGGGTCCTACGAGCAGTACTTC. The encoded protein is CASSLEAGSYEQYF.

The V and J genes are TRBV27 and TRBJ2-7; possible D gene TRBD2, 5 bases. Germline-derived CDR1 and CDR2 are MNHEY and SMNVEV (reference sequence). V dropped 7 bases and J dropped 1 base, with 14 bases sitting between them. The CDR3 runs 14 residues. DNA for the CDR3: TGTGCCAGCACTGCAACGGGGTCATCCTACGAGCAGTACTTC. Encoded protein: CASTATGSSYEQYF.

The rearrangement joins TRBV21-1 to TRBJ1-1; the table's D gene call, TRBD1, was not cross checked with the DNA. TRBV21-1 is labeled a pseudogene. The length of the CDR3 is 13 residues. In DNA, the CDR3 is TGTGCCAGCAGCAGTCAGGAGAACACTGAAGCTTTCTTT. Translated, it gives CASSSQENTEAFF.

This rearrangement joins TRBV27 to TRBJ1-1; tentative D call: TRBD1 (5 bases). The germline V gene encodes CDR1 MNHEY and CDR2 SMNVEV (reference sequence). Trimming pared 2 bases from V and 7 bases from J, leaving 14 bases between. This CDR3 region has 14 residues. CDR3 nucleotides: TGTGCCAGCAGTTTAGGGGGGGGGAGGTTTGAAGCTTTCTTT. This codes for CASSLGGGRFEAFF.

The chain carries TRBV27 and TRBJ2-5, with 10 positions matching TRBD2. Trimming cost V 2 bases and J 6 bases; bases outside gene matches: 9. Germline values: CDR1 MNHEY, CDR2 SMNVEV (reference sequence). This CDR3 spans 16 amino acids. The chain's CDR3 is CASSLGAGGPGKTQYF. In DNA, the CDR3 is TGTGCCAGCAGTTTAGGAGCGGGAGGGCCTGGGAAGACCCAGTACTTC.

This clone was detected a few times. The gene calls are TRBV5-5 and TRBJ1-2; D ambiguous. The length of the CDR3 is 13 residues. Germline V gives CDR1 SGHKS, CDR2 YYEKEE (reference sequence). V was shortened by 3 bases and J by 7 bases, with 13 bases between the two germline ends. The CDR3 region is CASSSRAEGGYTF. Here the CDR3 DNA reads TGTGCCAGCAGCTCCCGGGCGGAGGGTGGCTACACCTTC.

The gene calls are TRBV27 and TRBJ2-1; 7 bases agree with TRBD1. CDR1 is MNHEY and CDR2 is SMNVEV in the germline V gene (reference sequence). V shed 7 bases, J shed 7 bases, and the junction held 7 bases outside the gene matches. The CDR3 length is 13 residues. The CDR3 DNA sequence: TGTGCCAGCACCTCCTTCAGGGGGAATGAGCAGTTCTTC. Translating it yields CASTSFRGNEQFF.

V is TRBV11-2 and J is TRBJ2-7, with D perhaps matching TRBD1 (5 bases). CDR3 length: 15 residues. Per the germline V gene, CDR1 is SGHAT and CDR2 is FQNNGV. The V end was cut by 1 base, the J end by 2 bases, with 12 bases between. CDR3 in amino acids: CASSLARTTTYEQYF. The CDR3 coding sequence is TGTGCCAGCAGCTTAGCCCGGACAACAACCTACGAGCAGTACTTC.

The rearrangement joins TRBV6-6 to TRBJ2-7; D is perhaps TRBD2 (5 bases). Trimming pared 6 bases from V and 0 bases from J, leaving 12 bases between. Looked up from germline, CDR1 is MNHNY and CDR2 is SVGAGI (reference sequence). This CDR3 is built from 14 residues. This chain's CDR3 is CASRWTASSYEQYF. The CDR3, as DNA: TGTGCCAGCAGGTGGACTGCGAGCTCCTACGAGCAGTACTTC.